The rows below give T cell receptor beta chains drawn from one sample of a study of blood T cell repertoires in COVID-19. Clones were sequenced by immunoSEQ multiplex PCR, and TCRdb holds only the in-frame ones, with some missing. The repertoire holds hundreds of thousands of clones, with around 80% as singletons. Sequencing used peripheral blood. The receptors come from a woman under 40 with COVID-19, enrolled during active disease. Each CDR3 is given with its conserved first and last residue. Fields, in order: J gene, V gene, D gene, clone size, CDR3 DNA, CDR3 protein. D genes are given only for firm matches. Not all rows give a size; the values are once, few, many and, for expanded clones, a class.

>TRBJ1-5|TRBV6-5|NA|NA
TGTGCCAGCAGTTACGGGCAGGGCCTAGGACAGCCCCAGCATTTT
CASSYGQGLGQPQHF
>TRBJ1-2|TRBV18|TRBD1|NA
TGTGCCAGCTCACTCGGACAGGACCACTATGGCTACACCTTC
CASSLGQDHYGYTF
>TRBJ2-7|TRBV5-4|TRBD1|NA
TGTGCCAGCAGCGTCGACAGGGTCGGCTCCTACGAGCAGTACTTC
CASSVDRVGSYEQYF
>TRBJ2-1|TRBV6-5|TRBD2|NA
TGTGCCAGCAGTTACTCTAGCGGGGACTACAATGAGCAGTTCTTC
CASSYSSGDYNEQFF
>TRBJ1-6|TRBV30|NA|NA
TGTGCCTGGTGCAGGGCGGAGAATTCACCCCTCCACTTT
CAWCRAENSPLHF
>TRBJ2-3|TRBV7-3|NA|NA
TGTGCCAGCAGCTTAAATGCGGGGAGCACAGATACGCAGTATTTT
CASSLNAGSTDTQYF
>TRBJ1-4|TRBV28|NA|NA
TGTGCCAGCAGGTCAGGGGCTGACCGGAGGAGAGAAAAACTGTTTTTT
CASRSGADRRREKLFF
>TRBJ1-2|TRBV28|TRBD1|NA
TGTGCCAGCAGCTGGACAGGGGGCGATGGCTACACCTTC
CASSWTGGDGYTF
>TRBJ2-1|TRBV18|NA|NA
TGTGCCAGCTCACCAGATACAGGCTCCTACAATGAGCAGTTCTTC
CASSPDTGSYNEQFF
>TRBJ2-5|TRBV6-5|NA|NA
TGTGCCAGCAGTTACTCAGGGGCGGCCCAGTACTTC
CASSYSGAAQYF
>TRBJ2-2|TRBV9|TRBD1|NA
TGTGCCAGCAGTTCCGAGCTCGGGACAGGGATGACCGGGGAGCTGTTTTTT
CASSSELGTGMTGELFF
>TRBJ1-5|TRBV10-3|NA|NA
TGTGCCATCAGTGAACAGGGCAGGGGACAGCCCCAGCATTTT
CAISEQGRGQPQHF
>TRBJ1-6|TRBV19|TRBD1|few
TGTGCCAGTAGTACCCGACAGGGCTATAATTCACCCCTCCACTTT
CASSTRQGYNSPLHF
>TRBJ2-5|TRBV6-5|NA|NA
TGTGCCAGCAGTTACTCAGGGGAAACGGCAGAGACCCAGTACTTC
CASSYSGETAETQYF
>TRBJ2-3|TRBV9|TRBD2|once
TGTGCCAGCAGCGAGGAGGGCCGGGGGGCAGATACGCAGTATTTT
CASSEEGRGADTQYF
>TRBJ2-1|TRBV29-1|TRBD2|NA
TGCAGCGTTGACGGGAGGTACAATGAGCAGTTCTTC
CSVDGRYNEQFF
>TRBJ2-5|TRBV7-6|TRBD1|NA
TGTGCCAGCAGCCAATGGACAGGGCTCGATCCCTCCCAGTACTTC
CASSQWTGLDPSQYF
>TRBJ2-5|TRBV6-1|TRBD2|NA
TGTGCCAGCAGTGGAAGAACTAGCGGGATGTACCAAGAGACCCAGTACTTC
CASSGRTSGMYQETQYF
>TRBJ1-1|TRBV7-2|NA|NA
TGTGCCAGCAGCCTAGCCCCGGGTCGCCGCGGAGCTTTCTTT
CASSLAPGRRGAFF
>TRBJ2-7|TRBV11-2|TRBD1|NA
TGTGCCAGCAGCTTAGGGCAGGGGGCGTACGAGCAGTACTTC
CASSLGQGAYEQYF
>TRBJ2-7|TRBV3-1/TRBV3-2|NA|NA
TGTGCCAGCAGCGCGACAGGGGAGGGCGAGCAGTACTTC
CASSATGEGEQYF
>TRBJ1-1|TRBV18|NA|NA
TGTGCCAGCTCACCCCCGGACAGAGCAGACACTGAAGCTTTCTTT
CASSPPDRADTEAFF
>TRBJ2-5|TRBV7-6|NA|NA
TGTGCCAGCAGCTCGGGACTTAGAGAGACCCAGTACTTC
CASSSGLRETQYF
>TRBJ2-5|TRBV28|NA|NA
TGTGCCAGCACCCCGGGTCGGCAAGAGACCCAGTACTTC
CASTPGRQETQYF
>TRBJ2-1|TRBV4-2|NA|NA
TGTGCCAGCAGCCAAGCTGGCGGGGACTCCTACAATGAGCAGTTCTTC
CASSQAGGDSYNEQFF
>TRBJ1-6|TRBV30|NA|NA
TGTGCCTGGATGCATTTACCTAACAATTCACCCCTCCACTTT
CAWMHLPNNSPLHF
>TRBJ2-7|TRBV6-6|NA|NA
TGTGCCAGCACCAGATCTCAGGGTAACGAGCAGTACTTC
CASTRSQGNEQYF
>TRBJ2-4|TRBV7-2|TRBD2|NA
TGTGCCAGCAGCTCGAGGACTAGCGGGGGGGCCTTGGCCAAAAACATTCAGTACTTC
CASSSRTSGGALAKNIQYF
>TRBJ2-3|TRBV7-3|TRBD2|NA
TGTGCCAGCAGCTTAGGTGTTGGGACTAGTTCTTTCGATACGCAGTATTTT
CASSLGVGTSSFDTQYF
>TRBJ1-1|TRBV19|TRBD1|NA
TGTGCCAGTAGAGTATTACCCCGACAGGGGTTTAGCATGAACACTGAAGCTTTCTTT
CASRVLPRQGFSMNTEAFF
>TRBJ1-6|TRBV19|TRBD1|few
TGTGCCAGTAGTAGGGGTAAACCGGGACAGACGAATTCACCCCTCCACTTT
CASSRGKPGQTNSPLHF